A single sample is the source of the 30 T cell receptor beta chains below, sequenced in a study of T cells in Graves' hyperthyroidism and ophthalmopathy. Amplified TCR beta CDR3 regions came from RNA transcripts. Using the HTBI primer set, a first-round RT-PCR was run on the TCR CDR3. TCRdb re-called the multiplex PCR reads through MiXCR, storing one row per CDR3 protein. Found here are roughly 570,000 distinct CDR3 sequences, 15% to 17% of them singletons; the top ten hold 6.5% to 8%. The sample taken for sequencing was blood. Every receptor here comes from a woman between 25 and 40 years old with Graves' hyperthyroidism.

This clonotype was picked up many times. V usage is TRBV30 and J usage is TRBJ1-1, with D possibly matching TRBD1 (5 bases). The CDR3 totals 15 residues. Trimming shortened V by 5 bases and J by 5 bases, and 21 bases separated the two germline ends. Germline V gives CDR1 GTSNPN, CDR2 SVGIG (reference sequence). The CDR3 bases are TGTGCCTGGGGATTTTACGGCAGGGAGGGAACTGAAGCTTTCTTT. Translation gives CAWGFYGREGTEAFF.

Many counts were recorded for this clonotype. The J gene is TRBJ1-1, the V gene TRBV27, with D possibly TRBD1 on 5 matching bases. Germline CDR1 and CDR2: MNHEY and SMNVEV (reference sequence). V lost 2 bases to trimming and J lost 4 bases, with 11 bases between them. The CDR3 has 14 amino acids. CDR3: CASSLVGRGTEAFF. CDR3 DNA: TGTGCCAGCAGTTTAGTAGGAAGGGGCACTGAAGCTTTCTTT.

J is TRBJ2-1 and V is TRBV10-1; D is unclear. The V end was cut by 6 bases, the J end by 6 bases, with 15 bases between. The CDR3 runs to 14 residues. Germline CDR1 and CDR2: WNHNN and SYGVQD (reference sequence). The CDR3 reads CASSSGSRANEQFF. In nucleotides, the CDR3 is TGCGCCAGCAGCTCAGGATCCCGGGCCAATGAGCAGTTCTTC.

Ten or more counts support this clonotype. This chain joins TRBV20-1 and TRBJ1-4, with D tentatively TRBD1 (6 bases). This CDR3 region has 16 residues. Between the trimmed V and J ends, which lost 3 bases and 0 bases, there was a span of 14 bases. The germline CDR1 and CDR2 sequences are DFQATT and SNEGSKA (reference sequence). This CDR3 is CSASPTGSSTNEKLFF. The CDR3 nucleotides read TGCAGTGCTAGCCCAACAGGGTCGTCAACTAATGAAAAACTGTTTTTT.

Here the CDR3 DNA reads TGTGCCAGCGAGTACAGGCCGAGCTCCTATAATTCACCCCTCCACTTT. Amino acid sequence: CASEYRPSSYNSPLHF. The rearrangement uses TRBV6-1 and TRBJ1-6; D might be TRBD1 (5 bases). Deletions cut 8 bases from V and 0 bases from J, with 14 bases between. Germline V gene lookup returns CDR1 MNHNS and CDR2 SASEGT. The CDR3 has 16 amino acids.

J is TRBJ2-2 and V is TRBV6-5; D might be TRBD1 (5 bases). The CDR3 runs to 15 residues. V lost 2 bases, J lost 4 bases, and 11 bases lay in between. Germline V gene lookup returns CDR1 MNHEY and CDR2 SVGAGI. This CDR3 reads CASSYGAGITGELFF. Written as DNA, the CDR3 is TGTGCCAGCAGTTACGGTGCAGGGATCACCGGGGAGCTGTTTTTT.

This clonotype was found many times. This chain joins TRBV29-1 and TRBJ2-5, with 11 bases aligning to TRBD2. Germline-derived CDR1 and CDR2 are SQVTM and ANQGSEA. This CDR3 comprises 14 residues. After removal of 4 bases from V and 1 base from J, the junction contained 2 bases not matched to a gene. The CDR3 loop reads CSVATSGTQETQYF. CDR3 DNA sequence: TGCAGCGTTGCGACTAGCGGGACCCAAGAGACCCAGTACTTC.

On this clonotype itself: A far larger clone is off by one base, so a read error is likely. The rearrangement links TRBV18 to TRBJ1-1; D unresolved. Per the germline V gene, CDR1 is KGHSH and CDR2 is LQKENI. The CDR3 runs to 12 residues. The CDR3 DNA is TGTGCCTGCTCAACCGGGGACACTGAAGCTTTCTTT. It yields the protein CACSTGDTEAFF. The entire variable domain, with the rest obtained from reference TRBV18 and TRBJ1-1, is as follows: NAGVMQNPRHLVRRRGQEARLRCSPMKGHSHVYWYRQLPEEGLKFMVYLQKENIIDESGMPKERFSAEFPKEGPSILRIQQVVRGDSAAYFCACSTGDTEAFFGQGTRLTVV.

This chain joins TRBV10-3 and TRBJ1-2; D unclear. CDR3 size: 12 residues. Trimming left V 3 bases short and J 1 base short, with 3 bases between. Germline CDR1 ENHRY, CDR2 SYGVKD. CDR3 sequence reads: CAISDNNYGYTF. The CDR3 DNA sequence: TGTGCCATCAGTGACAATAACTATGGCTACACCTTC.

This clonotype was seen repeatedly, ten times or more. In DNA, the CDR3 is TGCACGGTACTGGGAGGGACACGCACAGATACGCAGTATTTT. Protein product: CTVLGGTRTDTQYF. The chain joins TRBV20-1 to TRBJ2-3, with D possibly being TRBD2 (7 bases). Germline V gene lookup returns CDR1 DFQATT and CDR2 SNEGSKA (reference sequence). The CDR3 runs to 14 residues.

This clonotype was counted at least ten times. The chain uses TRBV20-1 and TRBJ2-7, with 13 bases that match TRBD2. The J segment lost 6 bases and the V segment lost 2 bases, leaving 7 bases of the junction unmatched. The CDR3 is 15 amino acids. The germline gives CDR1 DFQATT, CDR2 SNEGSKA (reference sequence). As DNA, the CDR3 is TGCAGTGCTAGACGAGGACTAGCGGGAGCCCGCGAGCAGTACTTC. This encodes CSARRGLAGAREQYF.

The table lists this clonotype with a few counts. CDR3 sequence (DNA): TGTGCCAGCAGTTTAGCTAACCGAGCCACTGAAGCTTTCTTT. Translating it yields CASSLANRATEAFF. The chain has TRBV12-3 or TRBV12-4 and TRBJ1-1; D remains ambiguous. This CDR3 contains 14 residues. The ends were cut back, 0 bases at V and 4 bases at J, with 9 bases in the middle.

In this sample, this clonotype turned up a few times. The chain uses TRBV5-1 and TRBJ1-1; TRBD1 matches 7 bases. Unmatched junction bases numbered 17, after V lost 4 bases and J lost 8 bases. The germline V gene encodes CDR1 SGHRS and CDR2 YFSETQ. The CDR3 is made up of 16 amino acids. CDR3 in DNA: TGCGCCAGCAGCCGGACGACGATTCGGGACAGCTCGGAAGCTTTCTTT. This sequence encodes CASSRTTIRDSSEAFF.

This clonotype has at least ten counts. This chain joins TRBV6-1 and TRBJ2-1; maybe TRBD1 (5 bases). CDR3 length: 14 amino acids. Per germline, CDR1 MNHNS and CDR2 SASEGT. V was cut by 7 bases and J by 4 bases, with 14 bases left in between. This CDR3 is CASKTAHPYNEQFF. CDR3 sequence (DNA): TGTGCCAGCAAGACAGCGCATCCTTACAATGAGCAGTTCTTC.

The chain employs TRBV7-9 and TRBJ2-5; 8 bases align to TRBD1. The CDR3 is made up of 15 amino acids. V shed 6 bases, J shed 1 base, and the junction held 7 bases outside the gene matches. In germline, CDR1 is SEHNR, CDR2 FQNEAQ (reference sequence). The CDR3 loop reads CASSIKGQGQETQYF. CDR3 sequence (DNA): TGTGCCAGCAGTATCAAAGGACAGGGCCAAGAGACCCAGTACTTC.

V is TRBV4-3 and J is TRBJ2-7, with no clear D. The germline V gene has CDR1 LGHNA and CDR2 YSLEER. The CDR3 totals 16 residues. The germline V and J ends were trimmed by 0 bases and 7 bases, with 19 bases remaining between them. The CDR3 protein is CASSQDAFQSLREQYF. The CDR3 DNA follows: TGCGCCAGCAGCCAAGATGCGTTCCAGAGTCTCCGGGAGCAGTACTTC.

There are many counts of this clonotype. In nucleotides, the CDR3 is TGTGCCATCAGTGTACTGGGGGGGGGCGGGAACAATGAGCAGTTCTTC. Encoded protein: CAISVLGGGGNNEQFF. This chain uses TRBV10-3 with TRBJ2-1; D is possibly TRBD2 (7 bases). Germline lookup yields CDR1 ENHRY and CDR2 SYGVKD. The CDR3 extends over 16 amino acids. Deletions cut 4 bases from V and 5 bases from J, with 18 bases between.

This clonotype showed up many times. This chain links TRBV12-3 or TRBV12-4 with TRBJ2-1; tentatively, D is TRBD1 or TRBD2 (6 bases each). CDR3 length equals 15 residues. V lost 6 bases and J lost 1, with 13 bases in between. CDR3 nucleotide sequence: TGTGCCAGCAGCTCCGGAGGGGGTTCCTACAATGAGCAGTTCTTC. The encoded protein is CASSSGGGSYNEQFF.

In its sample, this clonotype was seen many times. The CDR3 reads CASSLDLTGDTQYF. CDR3 DNA: TGTGCCAGCAGTTTAGACCTTACCGGAGATACGCAGTATTTT. This chain connects TRBV28 to TRBJ2-3; D not certain. The CDR3 runs to 14 residues. Between the trimmed V and J ends, which lost 2 bases and 5 bases, there was a span of 11 bases. CDR1 and CDR2 from the germline V gene are MDHEN and SYDVKM.

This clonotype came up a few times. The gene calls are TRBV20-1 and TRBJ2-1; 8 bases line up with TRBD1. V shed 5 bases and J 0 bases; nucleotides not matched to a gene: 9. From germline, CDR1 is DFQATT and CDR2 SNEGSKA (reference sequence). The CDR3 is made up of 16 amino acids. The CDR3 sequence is CSAGPWTGSSYNEQFF. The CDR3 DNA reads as TGCAGTGCTGGACCCTGGACAGGGAGCTCCTACAATGAGCAGTTCTTC.

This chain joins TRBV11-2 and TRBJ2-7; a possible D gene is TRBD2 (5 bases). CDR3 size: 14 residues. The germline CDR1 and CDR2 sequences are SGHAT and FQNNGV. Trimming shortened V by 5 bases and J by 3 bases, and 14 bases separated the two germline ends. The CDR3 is CASSRAAGYYEQYF. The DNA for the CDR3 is TGTGCCAGCAGCCGAGCGGCAGGATACTACGAGCAGTACTTC.

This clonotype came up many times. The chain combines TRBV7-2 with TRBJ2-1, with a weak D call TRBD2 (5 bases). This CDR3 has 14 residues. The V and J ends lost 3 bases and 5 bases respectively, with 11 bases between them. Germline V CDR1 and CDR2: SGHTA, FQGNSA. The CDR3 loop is CASSLLLANNEQFF. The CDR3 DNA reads TGTGCCAGCAGCTTGCTCCTAGCTAACAATGAGCAGTTCTTC.

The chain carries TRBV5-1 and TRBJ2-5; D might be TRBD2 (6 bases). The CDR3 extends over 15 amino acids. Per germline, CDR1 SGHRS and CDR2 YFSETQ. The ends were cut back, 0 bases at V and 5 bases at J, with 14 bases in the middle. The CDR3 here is CASSLAPDRGETQYF. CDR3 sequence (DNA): TGCGCCAGCAGCTTGGCTCCCGATCGGGGGGAGACCCAGTACTTC.

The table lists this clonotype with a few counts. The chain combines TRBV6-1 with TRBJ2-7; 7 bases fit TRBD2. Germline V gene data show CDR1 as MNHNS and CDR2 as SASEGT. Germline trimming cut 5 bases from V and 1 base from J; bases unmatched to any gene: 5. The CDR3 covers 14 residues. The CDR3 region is CASSHGTNSYEQYF. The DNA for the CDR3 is TGTGCCAGCAGTCACGGGACTAATTCCTACGAGCAGTACTTC.

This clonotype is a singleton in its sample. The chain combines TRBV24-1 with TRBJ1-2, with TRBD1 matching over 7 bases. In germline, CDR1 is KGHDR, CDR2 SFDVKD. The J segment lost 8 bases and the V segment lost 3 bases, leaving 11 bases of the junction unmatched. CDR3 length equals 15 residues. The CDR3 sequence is CATSDQTTGSGGYTF. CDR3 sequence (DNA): TGTGCCACCAGTGATCAAACGACAGGGTCGGGAGGCTACACCTTC.

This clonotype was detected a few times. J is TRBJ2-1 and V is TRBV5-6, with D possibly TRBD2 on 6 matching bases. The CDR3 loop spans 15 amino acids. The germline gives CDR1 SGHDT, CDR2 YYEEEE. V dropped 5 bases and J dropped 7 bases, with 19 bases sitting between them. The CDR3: CASSSPRAGRNEQFF. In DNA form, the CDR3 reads TGTGCCAGCAGTTCCCCCCGGGCGGGAAGGAATGAGCAGTTCTTC.

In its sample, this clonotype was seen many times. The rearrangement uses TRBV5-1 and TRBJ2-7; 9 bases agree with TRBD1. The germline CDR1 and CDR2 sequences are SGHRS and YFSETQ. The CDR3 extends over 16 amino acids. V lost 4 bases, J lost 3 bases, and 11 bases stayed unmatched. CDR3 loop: CASSPRGTGGIYEQYF. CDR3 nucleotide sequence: TGCGCCAGCAGCCCACGAGGTACAGGGGGCATCTACGAGCAGTACTTC.

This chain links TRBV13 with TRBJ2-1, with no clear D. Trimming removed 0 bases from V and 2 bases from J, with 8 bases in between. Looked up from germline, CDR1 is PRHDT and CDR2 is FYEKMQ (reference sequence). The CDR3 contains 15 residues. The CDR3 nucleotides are TGTGCCAGCAGCTTAGGGTGGCGAGCCTACAATGAGCAGTTCTTC. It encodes CASSLGWRAYNEQFF. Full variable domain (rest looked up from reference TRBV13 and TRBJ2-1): AAGVIQSPRHLIKEKRETATLKCYPIPRHDTVYWYQQGPGQDPQFLISFYEKMQSDKGSIPDRFSAQQFSDYHSELNMSSLELGDSALYFCASSLGWRAYNEQFFGPGTRLTVL.

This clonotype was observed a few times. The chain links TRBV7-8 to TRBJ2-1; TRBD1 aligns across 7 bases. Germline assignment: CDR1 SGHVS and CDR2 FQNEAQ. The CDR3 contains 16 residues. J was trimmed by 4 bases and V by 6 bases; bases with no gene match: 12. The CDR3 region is CASSLQQGLDYNEQFF. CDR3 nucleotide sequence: TGTGCCAGCAGTTTACAACAGGGGTTAGATTACAATGAGCAGTTCTTC.

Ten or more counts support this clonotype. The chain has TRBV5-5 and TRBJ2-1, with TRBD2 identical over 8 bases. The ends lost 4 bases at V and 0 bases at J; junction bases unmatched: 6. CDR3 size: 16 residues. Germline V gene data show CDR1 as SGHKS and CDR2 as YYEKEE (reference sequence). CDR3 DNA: TGTGCCAGCAGCAAGCGGGAGAGCCCCTCCTACAATGAGCAGTTCTTC. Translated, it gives CASSKRESPSYNEQFF.